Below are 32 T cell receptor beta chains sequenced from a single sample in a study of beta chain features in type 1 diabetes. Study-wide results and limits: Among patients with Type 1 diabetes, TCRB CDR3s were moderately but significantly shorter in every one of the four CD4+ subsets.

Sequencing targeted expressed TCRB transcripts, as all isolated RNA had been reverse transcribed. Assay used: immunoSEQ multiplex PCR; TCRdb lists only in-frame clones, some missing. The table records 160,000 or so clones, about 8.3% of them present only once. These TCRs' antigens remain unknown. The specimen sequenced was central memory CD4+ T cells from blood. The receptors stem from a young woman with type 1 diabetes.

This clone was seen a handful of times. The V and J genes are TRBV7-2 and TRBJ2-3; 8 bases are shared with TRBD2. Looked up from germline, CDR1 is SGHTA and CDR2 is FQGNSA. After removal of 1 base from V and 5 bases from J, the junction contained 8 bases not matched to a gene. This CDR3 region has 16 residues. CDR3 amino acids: CASSLVSGSGRDTQYF. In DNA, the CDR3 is TGTGCCAGCAGCTTAGTAAGCGGGAGCGGAAGAGATACGCAGTATTTT.

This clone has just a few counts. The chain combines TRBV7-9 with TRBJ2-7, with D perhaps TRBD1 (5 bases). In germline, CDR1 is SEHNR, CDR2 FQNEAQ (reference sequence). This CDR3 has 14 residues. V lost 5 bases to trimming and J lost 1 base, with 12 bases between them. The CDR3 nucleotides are TGTGCCAGCAGCCGACAGCTAAATTCCTACGAGCAGTACTTC. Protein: CASSRQLNSYEQYF.

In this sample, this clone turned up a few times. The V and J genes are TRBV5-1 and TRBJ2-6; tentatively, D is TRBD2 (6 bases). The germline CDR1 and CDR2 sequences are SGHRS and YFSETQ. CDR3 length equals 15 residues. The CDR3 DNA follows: TGCGGAACCGGGACGGGGGACTCTGGGGCCAACGTCCTGACTTTC. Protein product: CGTGTGDSGANVLTF.

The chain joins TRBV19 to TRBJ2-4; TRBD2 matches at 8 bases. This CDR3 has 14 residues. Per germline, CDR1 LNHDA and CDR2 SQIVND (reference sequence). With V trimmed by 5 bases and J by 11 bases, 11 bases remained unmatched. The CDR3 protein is CASSSGGGDTFQYF. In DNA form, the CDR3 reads TGTGCCAGTAGTTCCGGGGGGGGCGATACGTTTCAGTACTTC. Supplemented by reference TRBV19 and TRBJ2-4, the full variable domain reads DGGITQSPKYLFRKEGQNVTLSCEQNLNHDAMYWYRQDPGQGLRLIYYSQIVNDFQKGDIAEGYSVSREKKESFPLTVTSAQKNPTAFYLCASSSGGGDTFQYFGAGTRLSVL.

In DNA form, the CDR3 reads TGCGCCAGCAGCTTGGCTGGGGGCGGCGGCCAAGAGACCCAGTACTTC. Amino acids: CASSLAGGGGQETQYF. This chain links TRBV5-1 with TRBJ2-5, with D tentatively TRBD1 (6 bases). The CDR3 length is 16 residues. Looked up from germline, CDR1 is SGHRS and CDR2 is YFSETQ. Trimming took 0 bases from V and 1 from J, leaving 13 bases between them.

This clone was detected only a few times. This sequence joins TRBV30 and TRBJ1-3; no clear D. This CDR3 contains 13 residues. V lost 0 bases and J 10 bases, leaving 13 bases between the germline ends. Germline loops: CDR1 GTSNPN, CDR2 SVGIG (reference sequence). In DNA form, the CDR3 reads TGTGCCTGGAGTGTCGGCGGGGTAAGGACCATATATTTT. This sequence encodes CAWSVGGVRTIYF.

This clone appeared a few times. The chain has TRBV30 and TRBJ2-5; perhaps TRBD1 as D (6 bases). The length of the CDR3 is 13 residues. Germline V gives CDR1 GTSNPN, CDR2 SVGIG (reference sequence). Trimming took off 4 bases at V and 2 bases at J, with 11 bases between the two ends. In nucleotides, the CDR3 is TGTGCCTGGAACAGACAGGCTCAAGAGACCCAGTACTTC. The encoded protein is CAWNRQAQETQYF.

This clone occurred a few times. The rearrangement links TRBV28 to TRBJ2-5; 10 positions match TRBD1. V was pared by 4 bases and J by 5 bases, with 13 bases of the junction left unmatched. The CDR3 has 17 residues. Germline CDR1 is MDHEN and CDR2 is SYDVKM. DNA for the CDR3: TGTGCCAGCAGTTCGATCCCGGGACAGGGGTTTGGGGAGACCCAGTACTTC. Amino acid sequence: CASSSIPGQGFGETQYF.

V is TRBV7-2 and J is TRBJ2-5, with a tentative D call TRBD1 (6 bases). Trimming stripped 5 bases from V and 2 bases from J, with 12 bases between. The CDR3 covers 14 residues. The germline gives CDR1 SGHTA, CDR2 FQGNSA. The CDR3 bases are TGTGCCAGCAGCCTTGGGACAACACAAGAGACCCAGTACTTC. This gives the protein CASSLGTTQETQYF.

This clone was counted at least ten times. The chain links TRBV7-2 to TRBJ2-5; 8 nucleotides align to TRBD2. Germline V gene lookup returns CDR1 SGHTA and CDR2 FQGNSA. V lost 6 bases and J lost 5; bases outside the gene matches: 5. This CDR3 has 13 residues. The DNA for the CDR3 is TGTGCCAGCAGAATAGGGACTAGTGAGACCCAGTACTTC. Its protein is CASRIGTSETQYF.

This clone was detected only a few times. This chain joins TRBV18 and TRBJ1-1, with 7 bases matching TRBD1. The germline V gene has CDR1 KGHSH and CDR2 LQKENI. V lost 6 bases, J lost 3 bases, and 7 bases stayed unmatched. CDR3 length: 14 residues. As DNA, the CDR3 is TGTGCCAGCTCTCTTACAGGGGTTGACACTGAAGCTTTCTTT. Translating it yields CASSLTGVDTEAFF.

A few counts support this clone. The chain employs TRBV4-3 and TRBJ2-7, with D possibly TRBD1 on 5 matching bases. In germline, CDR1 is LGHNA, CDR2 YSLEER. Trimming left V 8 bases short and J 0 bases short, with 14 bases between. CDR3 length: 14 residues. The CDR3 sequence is CASLRRDSSYEQYF. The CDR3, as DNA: TGCGCCAGCTTACGCCGTGACAGCTCCTACGAGCAGTACTTC.

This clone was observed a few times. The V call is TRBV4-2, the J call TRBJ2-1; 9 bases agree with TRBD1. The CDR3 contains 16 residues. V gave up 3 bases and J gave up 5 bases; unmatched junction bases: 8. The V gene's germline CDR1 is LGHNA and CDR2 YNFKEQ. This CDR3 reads CASSQAGQGGNNEQFF. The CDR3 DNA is TGTGCCAGCAGCCAGGCGGGACAGGGAGGGAACAATGAGCAGTTCTTC.

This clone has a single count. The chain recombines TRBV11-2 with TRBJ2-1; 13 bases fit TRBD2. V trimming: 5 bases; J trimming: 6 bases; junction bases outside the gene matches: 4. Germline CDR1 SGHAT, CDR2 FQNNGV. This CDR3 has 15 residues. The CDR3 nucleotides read TGTGCCAGCAGCCCGTGGACTAGCGGGAGCAATGAGCAGTTCTTC. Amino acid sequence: CASSPWTSGSNEQFF. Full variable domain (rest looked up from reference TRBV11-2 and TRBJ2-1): EAGVAQSPRYKIIEKRQSVAFWCNPISGHATLYWYQQILGQGPKLLIQFQNNGVVDDSQLPKDRFSAERLKGVDSTLKIQPAKLEDSAVYLCASSPWTSGSNEQFFGPGTRLTVL.

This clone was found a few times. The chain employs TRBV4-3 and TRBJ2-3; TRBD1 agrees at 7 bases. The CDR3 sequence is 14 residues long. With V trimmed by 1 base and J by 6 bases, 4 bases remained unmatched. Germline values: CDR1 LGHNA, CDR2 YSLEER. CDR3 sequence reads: CASSQGQGLDTQYF. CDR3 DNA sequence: TGCGCCAGCAGCCAAGGACAGGGATTGGATACGCAGTATTTT.

The CDR3 nucleotides read TGTGCCAGCTCACCTAGAGAGGGAGTGGAGACCCAGTACTTC. It is translated as CASSPREGVETQYF. The rearrangement joins TRBV18 to TRBJ2-5; possible D gene TRBD2, 5 bases. The CDR3 totals 14 residues. V lost 3 bases and J lost 5, with 13 bases in between. CDR1 and CDR2 (germline): KGHSH, LQKENI.

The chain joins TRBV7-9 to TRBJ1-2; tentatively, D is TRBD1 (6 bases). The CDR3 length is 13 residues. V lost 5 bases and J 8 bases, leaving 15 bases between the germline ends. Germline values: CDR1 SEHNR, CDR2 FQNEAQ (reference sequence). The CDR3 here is CASSPDSNRGYTF. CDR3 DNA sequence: TGTGCCAGCAGCCCGGACAGCAACCGGGGCTACACCTTC.

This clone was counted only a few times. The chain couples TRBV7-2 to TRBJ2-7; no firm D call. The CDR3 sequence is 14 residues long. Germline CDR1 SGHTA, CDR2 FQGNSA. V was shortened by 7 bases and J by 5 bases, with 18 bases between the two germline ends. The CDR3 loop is CASMVAAVQHEQYF. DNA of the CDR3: TGTGCCAGCATGGTGGCGGCGGTTCAGCACGAGCAGTACTTC.

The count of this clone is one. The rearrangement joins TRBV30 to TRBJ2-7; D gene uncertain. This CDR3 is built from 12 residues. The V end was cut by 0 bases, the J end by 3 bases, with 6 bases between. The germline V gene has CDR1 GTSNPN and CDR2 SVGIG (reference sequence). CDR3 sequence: CAWSVSYYEQYF. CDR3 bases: TGTGCCTGGAGTGTCTCGTACTACGAGCAGTACTTC.

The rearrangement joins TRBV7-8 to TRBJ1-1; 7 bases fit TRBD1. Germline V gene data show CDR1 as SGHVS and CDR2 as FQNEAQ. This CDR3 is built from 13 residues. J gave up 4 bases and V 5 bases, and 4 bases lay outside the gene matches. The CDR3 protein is CASSRGQSTEAFF. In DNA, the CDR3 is TGTGCCAGCAGCAGGGGACAGAGCACTGAAGCTTTCTTT. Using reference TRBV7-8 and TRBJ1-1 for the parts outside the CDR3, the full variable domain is GAGVSQSPRYKVAKRGQDVALRCDPISGHVSLFWYQQALGQGPEFLTYFQNEAQLDKSGLPSDRFFAERPEGSVSTLKIQRTQQEDSAVYLCASSRGQSTEAFFGQGTRLTVV.

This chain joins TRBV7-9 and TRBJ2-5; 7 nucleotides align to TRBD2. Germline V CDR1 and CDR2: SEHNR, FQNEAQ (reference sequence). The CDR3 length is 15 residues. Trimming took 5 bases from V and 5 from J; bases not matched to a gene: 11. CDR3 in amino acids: CASSQNSRESETQYF. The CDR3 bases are TGTGCCAGCAGCCAAAATTCGCGGGAGAGTGAGACCCAGTACTTC.

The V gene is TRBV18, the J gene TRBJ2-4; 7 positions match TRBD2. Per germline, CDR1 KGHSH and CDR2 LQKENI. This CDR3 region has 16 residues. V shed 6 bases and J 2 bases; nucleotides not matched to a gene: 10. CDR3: CASSSPWEGTKNIQYF. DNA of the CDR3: TGTGCCAGCTCCAGTCCCTGGGAGGGGACCAAAAACATTCAGTACTTC. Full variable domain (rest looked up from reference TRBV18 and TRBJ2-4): NAGVMQNPRHLVRRRGQEARLRCSPMKGHSHVYWYRQLPEEGLKFMVYLQKENIIDESGMPKERFSAEFPKEGPSILRIQQVVRGDSAAYFCASSSPWEGTKNIQYFGAGTRLSVL.

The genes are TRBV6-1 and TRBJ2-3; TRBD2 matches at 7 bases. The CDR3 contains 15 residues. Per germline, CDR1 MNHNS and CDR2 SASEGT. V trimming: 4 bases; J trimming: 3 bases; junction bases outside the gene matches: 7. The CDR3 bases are TGTGCCAGCAGTGTTCTGGGGGAGGGGACAGATACGCAGTATTTT. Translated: CASSVLGEGTDTQYF.

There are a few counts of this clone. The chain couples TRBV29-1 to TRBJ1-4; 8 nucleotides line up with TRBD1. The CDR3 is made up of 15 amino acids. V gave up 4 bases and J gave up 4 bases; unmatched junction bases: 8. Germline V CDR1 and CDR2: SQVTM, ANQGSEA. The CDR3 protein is CSVAYDRGLNEKLFF. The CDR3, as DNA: TGCAGCGTTGCATACGACAGGGGCCTTAATGAAAAACTGTTTTTT.

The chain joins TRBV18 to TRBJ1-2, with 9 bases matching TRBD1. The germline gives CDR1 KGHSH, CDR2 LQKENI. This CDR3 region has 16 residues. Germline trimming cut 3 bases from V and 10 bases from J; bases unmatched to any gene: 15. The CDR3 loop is CASSPMGQGAAGFYTF. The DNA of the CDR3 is TGTGCCAGCTCACCTATGGGACAGGGAGCGGCGGGATTCTACACCTTC.

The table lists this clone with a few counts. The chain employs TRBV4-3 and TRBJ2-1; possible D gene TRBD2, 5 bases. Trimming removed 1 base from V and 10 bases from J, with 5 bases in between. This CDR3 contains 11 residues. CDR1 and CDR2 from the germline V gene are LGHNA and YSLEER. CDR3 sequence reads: CASSQGLEQFF. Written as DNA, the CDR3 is TGCGCCAGCAGCCAAGGACTAGAGCAGTTCTTC.

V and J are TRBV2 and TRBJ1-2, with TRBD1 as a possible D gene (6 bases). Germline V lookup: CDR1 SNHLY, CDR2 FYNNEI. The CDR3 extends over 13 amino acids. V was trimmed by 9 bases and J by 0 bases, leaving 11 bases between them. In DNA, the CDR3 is TGTGCCAGAGGACAGAACTCTAACTATGGCTACACCTTC. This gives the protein CARGQNSNYGYTF.

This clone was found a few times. The CDR3 loop is CASSTDSLSYEQYF. The CDR3, as DNA: TGTGCCAGCAGCACCGACAGCCTGTCCTACGAGCAGTACTTC. J is TRBJ2-7 and V is TRBV7-9; D might be TRBD1 (5 bases). CDR3 length equals 14 residues. The V and J ends lost 5 bases and 1 base respectively, with 12 bases between them. Germline assignment: CDR1 SEHNR and CDR2 FQNEAQ (reference sequence).

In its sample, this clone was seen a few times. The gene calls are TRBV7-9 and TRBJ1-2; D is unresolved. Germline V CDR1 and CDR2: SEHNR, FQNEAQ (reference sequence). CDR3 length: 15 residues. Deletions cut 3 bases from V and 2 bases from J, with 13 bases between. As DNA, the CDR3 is TGTGCCAGCAGCTTGGACCTGACGGGAAACTATGGCTACACCTTC. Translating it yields CASSLDLTGNYGYTF.

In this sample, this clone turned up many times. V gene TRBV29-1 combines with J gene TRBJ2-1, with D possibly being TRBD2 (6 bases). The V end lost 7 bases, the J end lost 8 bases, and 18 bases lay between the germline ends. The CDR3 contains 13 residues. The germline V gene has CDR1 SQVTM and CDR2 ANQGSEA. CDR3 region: CSGVTSFGDEQFF. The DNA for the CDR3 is TGCAGCGGAGTCACTAGCTTCGGCGATGAGCAGTTCTTC.

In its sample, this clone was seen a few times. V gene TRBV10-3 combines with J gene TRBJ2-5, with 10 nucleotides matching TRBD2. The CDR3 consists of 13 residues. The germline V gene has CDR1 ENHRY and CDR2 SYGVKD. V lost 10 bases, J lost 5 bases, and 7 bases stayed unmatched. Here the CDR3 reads CATGTSDAETQYF. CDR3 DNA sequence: TGTGCCACCGGGACTAGCGATGCGGAGACCCAGTACTTC.

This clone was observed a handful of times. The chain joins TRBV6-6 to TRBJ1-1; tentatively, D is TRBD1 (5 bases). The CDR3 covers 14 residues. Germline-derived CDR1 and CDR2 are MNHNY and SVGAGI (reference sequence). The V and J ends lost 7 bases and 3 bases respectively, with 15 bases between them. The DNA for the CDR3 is TGTGCCAGCACCCTAAGGGGAACGGACACTGAAGCTTTCTTT. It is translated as CASTLRGTDTEAFF.